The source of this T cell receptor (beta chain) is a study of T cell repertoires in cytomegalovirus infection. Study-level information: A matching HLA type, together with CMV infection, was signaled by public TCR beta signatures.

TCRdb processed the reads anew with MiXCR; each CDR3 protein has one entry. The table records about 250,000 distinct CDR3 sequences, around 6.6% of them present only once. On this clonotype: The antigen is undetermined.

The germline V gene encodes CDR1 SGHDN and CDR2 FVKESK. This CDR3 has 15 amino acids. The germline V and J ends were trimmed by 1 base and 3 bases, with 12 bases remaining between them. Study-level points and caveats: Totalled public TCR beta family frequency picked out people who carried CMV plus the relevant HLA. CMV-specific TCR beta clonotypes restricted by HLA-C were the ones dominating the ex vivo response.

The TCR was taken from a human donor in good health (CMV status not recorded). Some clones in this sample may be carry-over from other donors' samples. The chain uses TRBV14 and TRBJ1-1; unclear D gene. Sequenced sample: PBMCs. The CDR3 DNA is TGTGCCAGCAGCCAAGTCGATACCATTTACACTGAAGCTTTCTTT. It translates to CASSQVDTIYTEAFF.